The clone carrying this T cell receptor beta chain was counted only a few times. What it binds is not known. The genes are named according to mouse. The observed sequence ends 4 residues before the CDR3 terminus, with the missing tail filled in from the germline J gene. The data were taken from a study of CD8+ T cells in alopecia areata. Overall study context: Recipient mice, approximately 6-10-week-old female C3H/HeJ animals, received skin from approximately 6-13-month-old C3H/HeJ graft donors with spontaneous alopecia. General study findings and limits: For lesional scalp, especially alopecia totalis/universalis, clonality was higher than in normal scalp. Among the cells sequenced in scalp samples are also the resident alphabeta T cells of normal skin.

CDR3 length: 12 residues. Germline V CDR1 and CDR2: FNHDT, SITEND (reference sequence). Isolated RNA was reverse transcribed into cDNA used as the sequencing template. Produced via immunoSEQ multiplex PCR; TCRdb's table is partial and in-frame only. The sample contains around 100,000 clones, none occurring once; 15% to 20% lies in the top ten. Material for sequencing was lesional skin. The chain is built from TRBV19 and TRBJ1-1; no clear D gene. The source is a C3H/HeJ mouse with alopecia areata. The strain's MHC type: H2-k. This chain's CDR3 is CASSMTQTEVFF. The part of the CDR3 DNA that was read is TGTGCCAGCAGTATGACACAGACA.